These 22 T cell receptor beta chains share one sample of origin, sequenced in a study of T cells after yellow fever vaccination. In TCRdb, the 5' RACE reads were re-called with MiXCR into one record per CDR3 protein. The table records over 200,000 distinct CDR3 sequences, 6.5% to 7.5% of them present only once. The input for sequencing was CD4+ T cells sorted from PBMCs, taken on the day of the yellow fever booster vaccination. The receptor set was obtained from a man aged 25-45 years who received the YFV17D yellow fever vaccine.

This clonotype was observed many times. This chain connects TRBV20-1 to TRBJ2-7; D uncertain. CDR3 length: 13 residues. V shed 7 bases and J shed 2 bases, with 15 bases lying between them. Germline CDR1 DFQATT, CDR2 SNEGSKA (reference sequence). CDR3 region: CSGVGFKTYEQYF. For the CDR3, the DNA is TGCAGTGGGGTGGGCTTCAAGACCTACGAGCAGTACTTC.

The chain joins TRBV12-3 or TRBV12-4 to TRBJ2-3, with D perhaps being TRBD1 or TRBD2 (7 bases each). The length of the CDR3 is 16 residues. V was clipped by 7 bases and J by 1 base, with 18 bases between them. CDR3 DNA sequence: TGTGCCAGCACTCCTGGGAGGGGGCGAGGCACAGATACGCAGTATTTT. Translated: CASTPGRGRGTDTQYF.

The CDR3 coding sequence is TGTGCCAGCAGGGCCGGGACAGCAAATTCACCCCTCCACTTT. Protein product: CASRAGTANSPLHF. The chain is built from TRBV7-3 and TRBJ1-6; 7 bases line up with TRBD1. Germline assignment: CDR1 SGHTA and CDR2 FQGTGA. J gave up 7 bases and V 6 bases, and 6 bases lay outside the gene matches. The CDR3 extends over 14 amino acids.

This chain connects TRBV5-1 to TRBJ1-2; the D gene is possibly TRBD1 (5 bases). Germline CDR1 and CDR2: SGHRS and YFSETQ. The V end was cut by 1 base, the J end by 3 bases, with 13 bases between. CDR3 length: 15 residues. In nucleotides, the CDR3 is TGCGCCAGCAGCTTGACCGGGGGATTTGACTATGGCTACACCTTC. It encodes CASSLTGGFDYGYTF.

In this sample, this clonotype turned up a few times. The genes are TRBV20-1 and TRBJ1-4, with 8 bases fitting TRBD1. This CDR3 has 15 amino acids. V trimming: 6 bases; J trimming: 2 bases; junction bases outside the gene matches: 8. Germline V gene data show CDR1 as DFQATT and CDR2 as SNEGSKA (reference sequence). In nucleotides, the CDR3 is TGCAGTGCCCTGAGGACAGGGCGGACTAATGAAAAACTGTTTTTT. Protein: CSALRTGRTNEKLFF.

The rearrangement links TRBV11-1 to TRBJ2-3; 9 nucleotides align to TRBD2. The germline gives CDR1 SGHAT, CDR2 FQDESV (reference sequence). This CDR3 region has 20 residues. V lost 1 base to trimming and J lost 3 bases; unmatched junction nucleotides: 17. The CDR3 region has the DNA TGTGCCAGCAGCTTAGGTGTAGCGGGAGCTTCGGGGGTTCGTACAGATACGCAGTATTTT. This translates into CASSLGVAGASGVRTDTQYF.

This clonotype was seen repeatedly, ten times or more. CDR3 in DNA: TGTGCCATCAGTGGGCAGGAGAACACTGAAGCTTTCTTT. It specifies CAISGQENTEAFF. This sequence joins TRBV10-3 and TRBJ1-1; no firm D call. CDR3 length: 13 residues. Trimming took 4 bases from V and 1 from J, leaving 7 bases between them. CDR1 is ENHRY, CDR2 SYGVKD, per germline.

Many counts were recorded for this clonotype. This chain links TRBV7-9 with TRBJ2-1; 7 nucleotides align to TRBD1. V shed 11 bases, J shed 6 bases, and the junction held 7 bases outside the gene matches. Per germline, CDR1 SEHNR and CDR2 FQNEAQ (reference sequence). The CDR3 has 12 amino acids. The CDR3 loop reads CASEKGANEQFF. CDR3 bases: TGTGCCTCCGAGAAGGGGGCCAATGAGCAGTTCTTC. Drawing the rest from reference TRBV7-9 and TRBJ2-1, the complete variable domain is DTGVSQNPRHKITKRGQNVTFRCDPISEHNRLYWYRQTLGQGPEFLTYFQNEAQLEKSRLLSDRFSAERPKGSFSTLEIQRTEQGDSAMYLCASEKGANEQFFGPGTRLTVL.

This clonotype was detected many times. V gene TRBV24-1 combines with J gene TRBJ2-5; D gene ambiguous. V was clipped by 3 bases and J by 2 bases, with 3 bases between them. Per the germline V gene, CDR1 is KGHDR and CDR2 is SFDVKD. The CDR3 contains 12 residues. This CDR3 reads CATSDPQETQYF. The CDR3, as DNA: TGTGCCACCAGTGATCCTCAAGAGACCCAGTACTTC.

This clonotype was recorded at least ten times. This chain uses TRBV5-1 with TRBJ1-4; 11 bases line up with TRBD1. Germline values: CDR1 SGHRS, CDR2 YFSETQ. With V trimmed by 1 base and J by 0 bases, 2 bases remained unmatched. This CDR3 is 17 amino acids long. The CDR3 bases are TGCGCCAGCAGCTTGCGGGGACAGGGGGCAACTAATGAAAAACTGTTTTTT. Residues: CASSLRGQGATNEKLFF.

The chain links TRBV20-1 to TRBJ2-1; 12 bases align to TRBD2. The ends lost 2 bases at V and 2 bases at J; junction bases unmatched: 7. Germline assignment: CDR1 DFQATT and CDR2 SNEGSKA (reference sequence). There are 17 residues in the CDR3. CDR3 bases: TGCAGTGCTAGACCCCAACTAGCGGGAGGCACCTACAATGAGCAGTTCTTC. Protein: CSARPQLAGGTYNEQFF.

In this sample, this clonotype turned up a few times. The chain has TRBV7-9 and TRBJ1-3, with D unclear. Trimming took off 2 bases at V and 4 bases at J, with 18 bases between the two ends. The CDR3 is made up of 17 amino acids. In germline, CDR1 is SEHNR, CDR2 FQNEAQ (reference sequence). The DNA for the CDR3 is TGTGCCAGCAGCTTACTTTCGCCGGGAATCGCGGGAAACACCATATATTTT. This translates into CASSLLSPGIAGNTIYF.

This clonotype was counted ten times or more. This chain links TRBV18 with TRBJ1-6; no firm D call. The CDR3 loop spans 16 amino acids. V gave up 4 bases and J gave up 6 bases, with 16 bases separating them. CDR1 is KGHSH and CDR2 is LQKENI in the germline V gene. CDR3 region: CASSLPTGRGNSPLHF. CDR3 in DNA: TGTGCCAGCTCACTACCAACCGGGCGGGGTAATTCACCCCTCCACTTT.

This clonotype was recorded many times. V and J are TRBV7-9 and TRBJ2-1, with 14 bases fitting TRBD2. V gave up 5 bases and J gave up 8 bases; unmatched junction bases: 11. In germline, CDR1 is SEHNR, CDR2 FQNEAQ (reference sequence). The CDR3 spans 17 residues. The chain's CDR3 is CASSPRLAGGGRDEQFF. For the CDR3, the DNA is TGTGCCAGCAGCCCCAGACTAGCGGGAGGGGGTAGGGATGAGCAGTTCTTC.

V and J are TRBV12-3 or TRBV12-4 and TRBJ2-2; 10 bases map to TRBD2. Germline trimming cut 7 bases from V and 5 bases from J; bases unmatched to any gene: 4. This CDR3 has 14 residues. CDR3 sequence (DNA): TGTGCCAGCACTAGCGGGAGTGGAACCGGGGAGCTGTTTTTT. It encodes CASTSGSGTGELFF.

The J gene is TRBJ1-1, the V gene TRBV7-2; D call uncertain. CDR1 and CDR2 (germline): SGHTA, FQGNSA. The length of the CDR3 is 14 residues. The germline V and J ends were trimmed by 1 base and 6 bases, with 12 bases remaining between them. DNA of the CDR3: TGTGCCAGCAGCTTAGTCACCTCCTTTTCTGAAGCTTTCTTT. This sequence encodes CASSLVTSFSEAFF.

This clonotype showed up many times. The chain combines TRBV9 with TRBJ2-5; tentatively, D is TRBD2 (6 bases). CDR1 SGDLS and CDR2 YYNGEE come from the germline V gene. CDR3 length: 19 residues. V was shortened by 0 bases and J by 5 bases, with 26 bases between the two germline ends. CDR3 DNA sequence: TGTGCCAGCAGCGTAGTCCTAGCGCGGCCCCTTGGACGGGGGGAGACCCAGTACTTC. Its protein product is CASSVVLARPLGRGETQYF.

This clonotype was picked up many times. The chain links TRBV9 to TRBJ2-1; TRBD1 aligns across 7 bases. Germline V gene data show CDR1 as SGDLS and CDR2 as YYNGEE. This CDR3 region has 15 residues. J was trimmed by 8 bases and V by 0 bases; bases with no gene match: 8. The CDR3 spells CASSVGQGSVDEQFF. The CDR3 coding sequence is TGTGCCAGCAGCGTAGGACAGGGTTCGGTCGATGAGCAGTTCTTC.

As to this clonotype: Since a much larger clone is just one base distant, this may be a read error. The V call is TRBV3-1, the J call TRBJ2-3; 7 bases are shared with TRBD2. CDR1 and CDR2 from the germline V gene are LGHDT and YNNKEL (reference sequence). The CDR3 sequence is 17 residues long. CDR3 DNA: TGTACCAGCAGTTTCGCCCAGACTAGCCTCAGTGGTGATACGCAGTATTTT. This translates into CTSSFAQTSLSGDTQYF.

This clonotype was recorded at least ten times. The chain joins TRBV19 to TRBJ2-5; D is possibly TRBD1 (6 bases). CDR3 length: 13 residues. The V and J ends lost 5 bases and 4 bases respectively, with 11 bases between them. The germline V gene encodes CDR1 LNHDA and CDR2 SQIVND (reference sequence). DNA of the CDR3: TGTGCCAGTAGTTCCTTAGGGGGAGAGACCCAGTACTTC. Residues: CASSSLGGETQYF.

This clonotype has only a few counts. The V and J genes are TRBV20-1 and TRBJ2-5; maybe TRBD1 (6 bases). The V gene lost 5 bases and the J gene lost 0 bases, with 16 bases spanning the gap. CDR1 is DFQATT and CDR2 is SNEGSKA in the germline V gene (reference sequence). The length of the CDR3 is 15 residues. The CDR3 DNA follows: TGCAGTGCTCGCCCCCTAGACAGGAACCAAGAGACCCAGTACTTC. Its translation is CSARPLDRNQETQYF.

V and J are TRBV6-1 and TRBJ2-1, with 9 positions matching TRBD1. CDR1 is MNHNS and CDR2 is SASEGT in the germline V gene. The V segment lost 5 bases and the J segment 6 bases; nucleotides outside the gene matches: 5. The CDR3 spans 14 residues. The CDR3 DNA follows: TGTGCCAGCAGTACAGGGGGCGCGTCCAATGAGCAGTTCTTC. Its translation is CASSTGGASNEQFF.